This TCR beta chain was identified in a study of T cell responses to AZD1222 COVID-19 vaccine (dated by TCRdb to about 2021). Regarding the study in general: AZD1222 recipients with second doses at about 4 weeks or about 12 weeks were pooled, because spike-specific TCR depth and breadth did not differ between schedules. TCR sequencing covered roughly 230 trial participants: 200 to 220 given two doses of AZD1222 and about 26 given two doses of MenACWY control vaccine. Trial participants were enrolled by age into subgroups of 18-55, 56-69 and 70-plus years, and 148, 28 and 57 TCR-sequenced participants, respectively, were included in these subgroups. Study-level results and caveats: The 56-69-year group was small, and its depth increase did not reach significance, likely because of low power. After two AZD1222 doses, both the breadth and the depth of spike-specific TCRs were significantly higher than at day 0 and than in MenACWY recipients. CD4 TCRs associated with the vaccine covered the entire spike protein, and the dominant responses were in regions 160-218 and 743-854. Conclusions about previously exposed vaccinees were limited because only six AZD1222 recipients were SARS-CoV-2 seropositive at baseline. Participants were mostly white British, with more females than males. The authors suggested clonal diversity may have been underestimated. Because no samples from the day 14 peak response were available, repertoires could be characterized only after the peak T cell response. Reportedly, almost half of the unique spike-specific TCRs recognized epitopes lying outside the regions that are mutated in the B.1.351 and B.1.1.7 variants.

Regarding this clone: Its antigen is not yet known. Base qualities are missing; no much larger clone stands one base away.

Its CDR3 holds 14 amino acids, cysteine through phenylalanine. Just the 42-base CDR3 DNA is kept, in frame starting at base 1. V lost 5 bases and J lost 5 bases; the stretch between them is 13 bases long. CDR1 and CDR2 are read off the germline V gene as SGHTA and FQGNSA. The CDR3 regions of human TCRbeta chains were analyzed by immunosequencing. The study's own analysis went as follows. Repertoire TCRs were matched against a reference library of SARS-CoV-2-specific TCRs generated with the MIRA antigen-specificity platform. Breadth was defined as the fraction of unique TCRs that were SARS-CoV-2-associated, and depth was defined as the fraction of total T cells that were SARS-CoV-2-associated. Using the MIRA data, each spike-specific TCR was assigned both to the spike region to which the TCR was reactive and to a CD4 or CD8 class. Log10-transformed breadth and depth values were compared by one-way ANOVA with Sidak's multiple comparisons tests. TCRdb limited this immuneACCESS table to in-frame rearrangements with V and J called. A share of clones is missing; checked studies link under half to unresolved V genes, and the rest is unexplained. The DNA was the basis for D and trimming; V, J and clone size are from that table. Counted in this sample were 150,000 to 160,000 clones; over 75% of them appeared once. The ten largest account for 1.8% of the sample.

Per the publication, the time point label means: baseline before first vaccination. Vaccinee samples were obtained from the UK trials COV001 and COV002, which included a single-blind randomized controlled phase 2/3 trial of AZD1222 (ChAdOx1 nCoV-19) in healthy adults. For TCRbeta chain sequencing, PBMC samples from trial participants were taken at day 0 and at day 28 after the second dose. The sequence was collected from an adult in good health. Specimen: peripheral blood, collected on day 0 of AZD1222 vaccination. The rearrangement combines TRBV7-2 with TRBJ1-5; TRBD1 could be the D gene, as 6 bases match. The CDR3 loop reads CASSPGTSDQPQHF. The sequenced DNA is TGTGCCAGCAGCCCTGGGACAAGTGATCAGCCCCAGCATTTT.